One and the same sample provided the 18 T cell receptor beta chains below, sequenced in a study of monozygotic twins with cystic fibrosis. The method was immunoSEQ multiplex PCR; TCRdb's version includes in-frame clones alone and lacks a portion of them. Here the sample spans about 36,000 clones, approximately 84% being singletons. Sequencing was carried out using blood. These receptors originate from a girl aged 2 to 9 with cystic fibrosis.

This chain links TRBV9 with TRBJ1-1; 9 bases are a match to TRBD1. Germline V gives CDR1 SGDLS, CDR2 YYNGEE. V trimming: 3 bases; J trimming: 1 base; junction bases outside the gene matches: 4. The CDR3 loop spans 15 amino acids. For the CDR3, the DNA is TGTGCCAGCAGCGCATCGACAGGGGGGAACACTGAAGCTTTCTTT. Encoded protein: CASSASTGGNTEAFF.

The chain combines TRBV6-6 with TRBJ2-3, with D perhaps matching TRBD2 (5 bases). Per the germline V gene, CDR1 is MNHNY and CDR2 is SVGAGI (reference sequence). V lost 6 bases to trimming and J lost 1 base, with 17 bases between them. CDR3 length equals 16 residues. The CDR3 here is CASSDPTRARTDTQYF. The CDR3, as DNA: TGTGCCAGCAGCGACCCCACTAGAGCGCGCACAGATACGCAGTATTTT.

In nucleotides, the CDR3 is TGCGCCAGCAGCTTCCCACCACAGGGGAGGGCCTACGAGCAGTACTTC. Protein product: CASSFPPQGRAYEQYF. J is TRBJ2-7 and V is TRBV5-1, with D perhaps being TRBD1 or TRBD2 (7 bases each). CDR1 and CDR2 from the germline V gene are SGHRS and YFSETQ. V lost 2 bases and J 2 bases, leaving 17 bases between the germline ends. The CDR3 loop spans 16 amino acids.

The chain combines TRBV6-5 with TRBJ1-1, with 7 bases fitting TRBD1. Losses at the gene ends were 6 bases for V and 0 bases for J; bases not matched to a gene: 4. The V gene's germline CDR1 is MNHEY and CDR2 SVGAGI. There are 14 residues in the CDR3. CDR3 bases: TGTGCCAGCAGGGACAGGAGGGTGAACACTGAAGCTTTCTTT. It yields the protein CASRDRRVNTEAFF.

The rearrangement uses TRBV5-1 and TRBJ2-7, with a possible D match to TRBD1 (6 bases). Germline V gives CDR1 SGHRS, CDR2 YFSETQ. V was cut by 5 bases and J by 4 bases, with 10 bases left in between. The CDR3 loop spans 12 amino acids. CDR3 DNA sequence: TGCGCCAGCAGGGGGGCCACTTACGAGCAGTACTTC. Protein sequence: CASRGATYEQYF.

The J gene is TRBJ2-6, the V gene TRBV6-5; D call uncertain. Trimming cost V 0 bases and J 2 bases, with 8 bases left between them. CDR1 is MNHEY, CDR2 SVGAGI, per germline. The CDR3 totals 16 residues. DNA for the CDR3: TGTGCCAGCAGTTACTCGAGCTCGACTGGGGCCAACGTCCTGACTTTC. Translating it yields CASSYSSSTGANVLTF.

The chain uses TRBV11-1 and TRBJ2-1; 7 bases map to TRBD1. Per germline, CDR1 SGHAT and CDR2 FQDESV (reference sequence). CDR3 length: 16 residues. V shed 4 bases and J 3 bases; nucleotides not matched to a gene: 9. The DNA for the CDR3 is TGTGCCAGCAGCTCCTATATAGGGGGCTTCTACAATGAGCAGTTCTTC. Its translation: CASSSYIGGFYNEQFF.

The V gene is TRBV2, the J gene TRBJ2-3, with 7 bases matching TRBD1. This CDR3 spans 11 amino acids. V lost 4 bases to trimming and J lost 10 bases; unmatched junction nucleotides: 2. The germline gives CDR1 SNHLY, CDR2 FYNNEI. The DNA of the CDR3 is TGTGCCAGCAGTGGCCAGGGGGCGCAGTATTTT. Its protein is CASSGQGAQYF.

The chain carries TRBV10-3 and TRBJ1-1; a weak D match, TRBD1 (6 bases). The V gene lost 6 bases and the J gene lost 1 base, with 6 bases spanning the gap. Germline CDR1 reads ENHRY; CDR2 reads SYGVKD. There are 12 residues in the CDR3. As DNA, the CDR3 is TGTGCCATCAGGACAGGGAACACTGAAGCTTTCTTT. Encoded protein: CAIRTGNTEAFF.

The rearrangement links TRBV6-6 to TRBJ2-6; no definite D call. Germline CDR1 MNHNY, CDR2 SVGAGI (reference sequence). Trimming cost V 6 bases and J 6 bases, with 12 bases left between them. The CDR3 totals 14 residues. The CDR3 DNA sequence: TGTGCCAGCAGCCTGTTGGGTCAGGCCAACGTCCTGACTTTC. This sequence encodes CASSLLGQANVLTF.

This chain links TRBV2 with TRBJ2-2; D might be TRBD2 (5 bases). Germline V gene sequence: CDR1 SNHLY, CDR2 FYNNEI. This CDR3 comprises 13 residues. V was shortened by 3 bases and J by 7 bases, with 9 bases between the two germline ends. CDR3 DNA sequence: TGTGCCAGCAGTGAGGGAGTTCACGGGGAGCTGTTTTTT. It codes for CASSEGVHGELFF.

This rearrangement joins TRBV7-3 to TRBJ2-1; 11 bases line up with TRBD2. CDR1 is SGHTA and CDR2 is FQGTGA in the germline V gene. Losses at the gene ends were 1 base for V and 5 bases for J; bases not matched to a gene: 4. This CDR3 has 16 residues. In DNA, the CDR3 is TGTGCCAGCAGCTTAATCGGGACTAGCGGTCACAATGAGCAGTTCTTC. It is translated as CASSLIGTSGHNEQFF.

This clone occurred a few times. The rearrangement links TRBV4-3 to TRBJ2-1, with D perhaps TRBD2 (6 bases). The CDR3 is 16 residues long. Deletions cut 1 base from V and 6 bases from J, with 16 bases between. The germline gives CDR1 LGHNA, CDR2 YSLEER. CDR3: CASSQGSEGLGNEQFF. Here the CDR3 DNA reads TGCGCCAGCAGCCAAGGATCGGAGGGGTTAGGCAATGAGCAGTTCTTC.

V and J are TRBV2 and TRBJ1-4, with D hard to call. From germline, CDR1 is SNHLY and CDR2 FYNNEI. Trimming cost V 4 bases and J 7 bases, with 1 base left between them. The CDR3 is made up of 10 amino acids. Here the CDR3 DNA reads TGTGCCAGCAGTGTTGAAAAACTGTTTTTT. It yields the protein CASSVEKLFF.

The rearrangement uses TRBV4-2 and TRBJ2-7; 7 bases fit TRBD2. CDR1 and CDR2 (germline): LGHNA, YNFKEQ. The CDR3 contains 18 residues. Germline trimming cut 0 bases from V and 2 bases from J; bases unmatched to any gene: 13. CDR3 sequence (DNA): TGTGCCAGCAGCCAAGATCATGCGGCCTATAGCGGGCCCTACGAGCAGTACTTC. Encoded protein: CASSQDHAAYSGPYEQYF.

DNA of the CDR3: TGTGCCAGCAGCGTAGACGGGACAGTCCACAATGAGCAGTTCTTC. Translated, it gives CASSVDGTVHNEQFF. This chain uses TRBV9 with TRBJ2-1, with 7 bases identical to TRBD1. The CDR3 sequence is 15 residues long. The germline V gene has CDR1 SGDLS and CDR2 YYNGEE. J gave up 5 bases and V 0 bases, and 5 bases lay outside the gene matches.

The chain recombines TRBV29-1 with TRBJ1-3; TRBD1 is a possible D gene (5 bases). V lost 4 bases to trimming and J lost 0 bases, with 13 bases between them. In germline, CDR1 is SQVTM, CDR2 ANQGSEA. The CDR3 has 15 residues. The CDR3 region has the DNA TGCAGCGTTGGGGTCAGGACAAACTCTGGAAACACCATATATTTT. Translation: CSVGVRTNSGNTIYF.

V is TRBV11-2 and J is TRBJ1-2, with D possibly TRBD1 on 5 matching bases. With 1 base removed from V and 4 bases from J, the gap between germline ends came to 13 bases. The CDR3 spans 15 residues. From germline, CDR1 is SGHAT and CDR2 FQNNGV. The CDR3 coding sequence is TGTGCCAGCAGCTTAGTCCAGGGAGGAAGCTATGGCTACACCTTC. It codes for CASSLVQGGSYGYTF.